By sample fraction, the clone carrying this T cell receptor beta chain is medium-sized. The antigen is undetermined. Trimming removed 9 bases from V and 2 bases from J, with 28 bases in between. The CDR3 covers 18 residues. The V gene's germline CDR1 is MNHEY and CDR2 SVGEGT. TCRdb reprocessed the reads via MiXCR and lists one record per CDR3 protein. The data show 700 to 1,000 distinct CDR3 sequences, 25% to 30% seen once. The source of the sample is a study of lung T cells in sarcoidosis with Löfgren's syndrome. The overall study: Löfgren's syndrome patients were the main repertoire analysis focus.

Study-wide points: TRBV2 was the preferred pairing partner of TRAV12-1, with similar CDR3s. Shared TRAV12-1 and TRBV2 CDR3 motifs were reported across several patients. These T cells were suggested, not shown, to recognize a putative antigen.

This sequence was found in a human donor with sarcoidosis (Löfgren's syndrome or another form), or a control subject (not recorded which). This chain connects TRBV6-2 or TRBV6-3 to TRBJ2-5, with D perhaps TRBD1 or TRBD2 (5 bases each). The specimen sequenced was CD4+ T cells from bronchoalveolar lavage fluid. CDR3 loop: CARAKIRKPGRRQETQYF. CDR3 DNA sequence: TGTGCCAGGGCTAAAATTAGAAAACCGGGACGAAGACAAGAGACCCAGTACTTC.